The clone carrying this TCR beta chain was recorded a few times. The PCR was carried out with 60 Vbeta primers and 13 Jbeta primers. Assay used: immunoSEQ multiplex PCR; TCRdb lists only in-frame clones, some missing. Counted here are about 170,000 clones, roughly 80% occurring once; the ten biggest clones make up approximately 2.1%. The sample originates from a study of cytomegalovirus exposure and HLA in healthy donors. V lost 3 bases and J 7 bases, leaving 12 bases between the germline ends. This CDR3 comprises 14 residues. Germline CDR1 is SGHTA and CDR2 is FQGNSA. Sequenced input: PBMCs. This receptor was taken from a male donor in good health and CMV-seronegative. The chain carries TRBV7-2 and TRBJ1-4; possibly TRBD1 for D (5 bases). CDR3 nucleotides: TGTGCCAGCAGCTTCAGACAGCGCGGTGAAAAACTGTTTTTT. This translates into CASSFRQRGEKLFF.